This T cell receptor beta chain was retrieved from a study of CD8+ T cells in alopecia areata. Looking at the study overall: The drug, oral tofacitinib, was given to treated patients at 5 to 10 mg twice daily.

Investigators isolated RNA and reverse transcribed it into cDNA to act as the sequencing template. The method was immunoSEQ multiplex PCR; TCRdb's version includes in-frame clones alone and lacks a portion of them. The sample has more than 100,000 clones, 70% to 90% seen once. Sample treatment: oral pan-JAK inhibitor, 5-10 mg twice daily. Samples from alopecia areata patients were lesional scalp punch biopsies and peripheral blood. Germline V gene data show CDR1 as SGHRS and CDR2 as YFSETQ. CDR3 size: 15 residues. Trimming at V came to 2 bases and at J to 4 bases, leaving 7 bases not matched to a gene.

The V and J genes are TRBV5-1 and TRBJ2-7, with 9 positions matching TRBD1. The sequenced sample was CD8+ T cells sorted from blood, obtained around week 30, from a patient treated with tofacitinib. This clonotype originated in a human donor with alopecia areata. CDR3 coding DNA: TGCGCCAGCAGCTTCACGGGACAGGGAAGTTACGAGCAGTACTTC. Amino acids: CASSFTGQGSYEQYF.